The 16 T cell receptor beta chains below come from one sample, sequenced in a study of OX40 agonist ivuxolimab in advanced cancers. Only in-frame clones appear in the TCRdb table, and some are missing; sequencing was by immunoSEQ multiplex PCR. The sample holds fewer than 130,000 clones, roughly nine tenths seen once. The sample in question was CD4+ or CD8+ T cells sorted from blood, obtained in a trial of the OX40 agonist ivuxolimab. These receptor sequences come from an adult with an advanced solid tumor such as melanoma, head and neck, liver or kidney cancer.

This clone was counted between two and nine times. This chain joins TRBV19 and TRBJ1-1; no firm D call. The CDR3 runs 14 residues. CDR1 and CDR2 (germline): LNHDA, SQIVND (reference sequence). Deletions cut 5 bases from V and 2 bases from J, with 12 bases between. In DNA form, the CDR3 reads TGTGCCAGTAGTCGACCGCCAGAAAACACTGAAGCTTTCTTT. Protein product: CASSRPPENTEAFF.

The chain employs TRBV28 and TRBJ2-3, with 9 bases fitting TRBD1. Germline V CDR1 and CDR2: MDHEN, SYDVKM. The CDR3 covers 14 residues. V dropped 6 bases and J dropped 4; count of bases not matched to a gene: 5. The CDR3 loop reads CASSPTGGADTQYF. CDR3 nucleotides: TGTGCCAGCAGCCCTACAGGGGGCGCAGATACGCAGTATTTT.

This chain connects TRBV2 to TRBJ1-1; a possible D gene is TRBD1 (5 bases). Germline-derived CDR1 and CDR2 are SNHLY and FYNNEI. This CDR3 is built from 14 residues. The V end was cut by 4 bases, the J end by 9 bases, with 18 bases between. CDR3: CASSVMLGESKAFF. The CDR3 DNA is TGTGCCAGCAGTGTAATGTTGGGGGAAAGTAAAGCTTTCTTT.

The DNA of the CDR3 is TGTGCCAGCTCGGACAGTAGCAATCAGCCCCAGCATTTT. As protein: CASSDSSNQPQHF. The V call is TRBV18, the J call TRBJ1-5; weak D call: TRBD1 (6 bases). Germline lookup yields CDR1 KGHSH and CDR2 LQKENI. The CDR3 has 13 amino acids. V was pared by 6 bases and J by 0 bases, with 6 bases between.

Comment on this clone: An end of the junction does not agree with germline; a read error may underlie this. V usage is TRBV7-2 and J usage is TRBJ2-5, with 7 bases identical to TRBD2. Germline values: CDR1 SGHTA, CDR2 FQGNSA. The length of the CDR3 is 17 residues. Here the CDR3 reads CASSLAGRISAEETRYF. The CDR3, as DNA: TGTGCCAGCAGCTTAGCCGGGAGGATATCAGCAGAAGAGACCCGGTACTTC.

CDR3 coding DNA: TGTGCCAGCAGCCCAGGGACAGGGCGCAATCAGCCCCAGCATTTT. The encoded protein is CASSPGTGRNQPQHF. The chain employs TRBV11-1 and TRBJ1-5; 9 bases agree with TRBD1. V shed 5 bases, J shed 2 bases, and the junction held 4 bases outside the gene matches. This CDR3 contains 15 residues. Germline V gives CDR1 SGHAT, CDR2 FQDESV (reference sequence).

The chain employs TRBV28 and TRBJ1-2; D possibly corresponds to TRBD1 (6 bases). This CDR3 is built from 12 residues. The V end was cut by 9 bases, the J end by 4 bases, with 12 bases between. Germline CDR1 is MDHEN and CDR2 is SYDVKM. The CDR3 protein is CASLTGTYGYTF. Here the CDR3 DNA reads TGTGCCAGTCTGACAGGCACCTATGGCTACACCTTC.

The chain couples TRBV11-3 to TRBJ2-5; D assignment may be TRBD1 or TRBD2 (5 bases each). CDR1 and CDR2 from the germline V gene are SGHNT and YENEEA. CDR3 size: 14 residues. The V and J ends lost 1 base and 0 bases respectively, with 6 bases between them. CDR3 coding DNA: TGTGCCAGCAGCTTAGGGGGGAACCAAGAGACCCAGTACTTC. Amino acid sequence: CASSLGGNQETQYF.

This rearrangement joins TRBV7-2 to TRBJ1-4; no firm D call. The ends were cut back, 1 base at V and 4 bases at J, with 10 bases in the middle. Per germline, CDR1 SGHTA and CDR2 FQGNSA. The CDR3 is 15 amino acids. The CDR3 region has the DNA TGTGCCAGCAGCTTAGAGGGCCTTGGTAATGAAAAACTGTTTTTT. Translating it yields CASSLEGLGNEKLFF.

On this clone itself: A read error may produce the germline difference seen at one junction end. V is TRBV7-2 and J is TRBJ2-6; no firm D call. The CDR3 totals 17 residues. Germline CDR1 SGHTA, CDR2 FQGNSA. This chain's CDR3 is CASSLEAPLSGANVLTF. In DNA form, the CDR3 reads TGTGCCAGCAGTTTAGAGGCCCCACTCTCTGGGGCCAACGTCCTGACTTTC. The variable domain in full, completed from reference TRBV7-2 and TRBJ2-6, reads GAGVSQSPSNKVTEKGKDVELRCDPISGHTALYWYRQSLGQGLEFLIYFQGNSAPDKSGLPSDRFSAERTGGSVSTLTIQRTQQEDSAVYLCASSLEAPLSGANVLTFGAGSRLTVL.

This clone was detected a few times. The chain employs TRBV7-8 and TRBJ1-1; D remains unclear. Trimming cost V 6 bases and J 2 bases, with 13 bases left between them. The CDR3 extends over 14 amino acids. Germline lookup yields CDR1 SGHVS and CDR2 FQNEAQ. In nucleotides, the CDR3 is TGTGCCAGCAGTAACAGACGAGATAACACTGAAGCTTTCTTT. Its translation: CASSNRRDNTEAFF.

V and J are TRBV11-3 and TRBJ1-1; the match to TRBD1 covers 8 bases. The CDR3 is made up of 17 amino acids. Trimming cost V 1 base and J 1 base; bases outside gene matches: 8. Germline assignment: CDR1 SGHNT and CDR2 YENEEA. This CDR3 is CASSLGGQGGENTEAFF. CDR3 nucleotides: TGTGCCAGCAGCTTAGGCGGACAGGGCGGGGAGAACACTGAAGCTTTCTTT.

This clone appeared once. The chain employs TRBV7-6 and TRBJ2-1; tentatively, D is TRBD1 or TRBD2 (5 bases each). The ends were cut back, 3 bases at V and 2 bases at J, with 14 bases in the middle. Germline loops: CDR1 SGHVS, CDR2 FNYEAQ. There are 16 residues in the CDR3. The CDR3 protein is CASSLGSRVTYNEQFF. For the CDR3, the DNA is TGTGCCAGCAGCTTGGGGAGCAGGGTTACCTACAATGAGCAGTTCTTC.

The CDR3 nucleotides read TGCAGTGACCAACTCCCGTGGGGCTACACCTTC. Translated, it gives CSDQLPWGYTF. This chain joins TRBV20-1 and TRBJ1-2; D is uncertain. V lost 7 bases, J lost 8 bases, and 14 bases lay in between. The length of the CDR3 is 11 residues. The V gene's germline CDR1 is DFQATT and CDR2 SNEGSKA (reference sequence).

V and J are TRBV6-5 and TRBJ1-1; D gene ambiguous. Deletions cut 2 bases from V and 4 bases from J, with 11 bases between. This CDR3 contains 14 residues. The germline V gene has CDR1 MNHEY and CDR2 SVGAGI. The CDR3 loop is CASSYQRASTEAFF. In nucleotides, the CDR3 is TGTGCCAGCAGTTACCAAAGGGCGAGCACTGAAGCTTTCTTT.

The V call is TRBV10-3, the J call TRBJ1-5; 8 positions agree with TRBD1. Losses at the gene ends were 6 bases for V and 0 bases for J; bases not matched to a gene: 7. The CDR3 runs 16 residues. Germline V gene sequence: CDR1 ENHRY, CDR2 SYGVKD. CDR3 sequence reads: CAISLSGQGSNQPQHF. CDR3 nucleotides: TGTGCCATCAGCCTAAGTGGACAGGGTAGCAATCAGCCCCAGCATTTT.